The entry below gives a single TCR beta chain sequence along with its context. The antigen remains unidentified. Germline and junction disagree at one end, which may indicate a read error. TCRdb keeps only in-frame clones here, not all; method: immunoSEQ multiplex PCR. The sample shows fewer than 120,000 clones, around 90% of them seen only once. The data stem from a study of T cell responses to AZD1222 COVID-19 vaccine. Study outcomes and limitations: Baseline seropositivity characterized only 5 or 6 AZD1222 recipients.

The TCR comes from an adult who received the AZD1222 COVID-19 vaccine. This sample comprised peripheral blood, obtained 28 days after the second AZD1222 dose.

The CDR3 protein is CASSLAGGRNNEQFF. CDR3 DNA sequence: TGTGCTAGCAGCTTAGCAGGGGGAAGGAACAATGAGCAGTTCTTC. The rearrangement uses TRBV7-7 and TRBJ2-1; 7 bases fit TRBD1. CDR3 length equals 15 residues. Germline loops: CDR1 SSHAT, CDR2 FNYEAQ (reference sequence).